This is a list of T cell receptor beta chains from one sample in a study of T cells of healthy individuals. TCRdb re-called the 5' RACE reads with MiXCR, one entry per CDR3 protein. This sample has about 96,000 distinct CDR3 sequences, with about 16% found just once. The receptors derive from a human donor in good health. The CDR3 runs from the conserved cysteine through the conserved F or W. D genes are given only for firm matches. Expanded clones are given a class, and other clones once, few, many or no size at all.

d_gene,j_gene,abundance,v_gene,CDR3nt,CDR3aa
TRBD1,TRBJ2-5,.,TRBV6-5,TGTACCAGCAGTTACGACAGGGAAGAGACCCAGTACTTC,CTSSYDREETQYF
.,TRBJ2-7,once,TRBV13,TGTGCCAGCAGCTCCCGAGTCTACGAGCAGTACTTC,CASSSRVYEQYF
TRBD1,TRBJ2-1,.,TRBV7-2,TGTGCCAGCAGCTCGACAGGGAGCTCCTACAATGAGCAGTTCTTC,CASSSTGSSYNEQFF
TRBD2,TRBJ2-1,.,TRBV4-1,TGCGCCAGCAGACCTGGACTAGCGGGGTCCAATGAGCAGTTCTTC,CASRPGLAGSNEQFF
TRBD1,TRBJ1-4,few,TRBV29-1,TGCAGCGTTCAGGACAGGGAAAAACTGTTTTTT,CSVQDREKLFF
.,TRBJ2-7,few,TRBV28,TGTGCCAGCAGTCCCAGCTCCTACGAGCAGTACTTC,CASSPSSYEQYF
TRBD1,TRBJ2-7,many,TRBV6-5,TGTGCCAGCAGTAAATCGACAGGGTATCTATACGAGCAGTACTTC,CASSKSTGYLYEQYF
TRBD1,TRBJ1-3,.,TRBV7-9,TGTGCCAGCAGACCAGGGACAGGTTTTGGAAACACCATATATTTT,CASRPGTGFGNTIYF
.,TRBJ1-2,.,TRBV20-1,TGCAGTGCTAGAGTGTCAGGAAACTATGGCTACACCTTC,CSARVSGNYGYTF
.,TRBJ1-2,.,TRBV20-1,TGCAGTGCTAGAGATCAGGGAGCAGGCTACACCTTC,CSARDQGAGYTF
.,TRBJ2-2,.,TRBV29-1,TGCAGCGTTAACAGGGACGCGAACACCGGGGAGCTGTTTTTT,CSVNRDANTGELFF
.,TRBJ2-1,many,TRBV27,TGTGCCAGCAGTTTGGGACCACCCAATGAGCAGTTCTTC,CASSLGPPNEQFF
.,TRBJ2-3,few,TRBV2,TGTGCCAGCAGTCCCGACTACACAGATACGCAGTATTTT,CASSPDYTDTQYF
TRBD2,TRBJ2-4,few,TRBV15,TGTGCCACCAGCAGAGTGAAAGCGGGAGGTGGAATACTTCAGTACTTC,CATSRVKAGGGILQYF
.,TRBJ1-5,few,TRBV4-2,TGTGCCAGCAGCCAAGAAATGAGGAGGGGGAGCAATCAGCCCCAGCATTTT,CASSQEMRRGSNQPQHF
TRBD1,TRBJ1-1,many,TRBV7-2,TGTGCCAGCAGCTCGAACAGGGGGGTGAGCACTGAAGCTTTCTTT,CASSSNRGVSTEAFF
.,TRBJ2-7,few,TRBV7-2,TGTGCCAGCAGCTTAACCCCGACAGGCTCCTACGAGCAGTACTTC,CASSLTPTGSYEQYF
.,TRBJ1-2,.,TRBV7-9,TGTGCCAGCAGCTTAGGGGGGATCCATGGCTACACCTTC,CASSLGGIHGYTF
TRBD2,TRBJ2-5,many,TRBV28,TGTGCCAGCAGTCATGGACTAGCCCTTCAAGAGACCCAGTACTTC,CASSHGLALQETQYF
.,TRBJ2-7,.,TRBV28,TGTGCCAGCATGAGCCGATGGACGTTACCCTACGAGCAGTACTTC,CASMSRWTLPYEQYF
.,TRBJ2-3,few,TRBV28,TGTGCCAGCAGTCAAACGGGGGAAGGAGATACGCAGTATTTT,CASSQTGEGDTQYF
.,TRBJ1-1,.,TRBV5-5,TGTGCCAGCAGCTTGTCGGCATGGGGGACTGAAGCTTTCTTT,CASSLSAWGTEAFF
TRBD1,TRBJ2-2,many,TRBV7-9,TGTGCCAGCAGCTCGGGACCGGGACAGAGAAAGAACACCGGGGAGCTGTTTTTT,CASSSGPGQRKNTGELFF
.,TRBJ2-5,few,TRBV28,TGTGCCAGCAGTCAACCCGGGACCCAGACCCAGTACTTC,CASSQPGTQTQYF
.,TRBJ1-5,many,TRBV7-2,TGTGCCAGCAGCTCCAGAAGGGGAACAGGTCAGCCCCAGCATTTT,CASSSRRGTGQPQHF
.,TRBJ1-6,many,TRBV9,TGTGCCAGCAGCGCAAATGCCCTTAATTCACCCCTCCACTTT,CASSANALNSPLHF
.,TRBJ2-2,many,TRBV2,TGTGCCAGCAATATTCGTCTAGCTGGCACCGGGGAGCTGTTTTTT,CASNIRLAGTGELFF
.,TRBJ1-6,.,TRBV4-3,TGCGCCAGCAGCCAAGATTGGTCGATGGGGACGGGGAATAATTCACCCCTCCACTTT,CASSQDWSMGTGNNSPLHF
.,TRBJ2-2,many,TRBV2,TGTGCCAGCCGACAGGTCGCGAACACCGGGGAGCTGTTTTTT,CASRQVANTGELFF
TRBD2,TRBJ2-1,few,TRBV5-1,TGCGCCAGCAGCACCCGGACTAGCGGAGACAATGAGCAGTTCTTC,CASSTRTSGDNEQFF
TRBD2,TRBJ2-7,few,TRBV20-1,TGCAGTGCTAGAGTAGCGGGGCCATCCGAGCAGTACTTC,CSARVAGPSEQYF
.,TRBJ1-3,many,TRBV4-2,TGTGCCAGCAGCCAAGTGAGGGTCTCAGGAAACACCATATATTTT,CASSQVRVSGNTIYF
.,TRBJ2-1,.,TRBV10-3,TGTGCCATCAGAGGTGGTGATGAGCAGTTCTTC,CAIRGGDEQFF
.,TRBJ2-7,.,TRBV28,TGTGCCAGCAGTCGTTCGGAAGGAAGCTCCTACGAGCAGTACTTC,CASSRSEGSSYEQYF
.,TRBJ2-3,few,TRBV5-6,TGTGCCAGCAGCTTGGATCGTCAATATACGCAGTATTTT,CASSLDRQYTQYF
.,TRBJ2-1,.,TRBV28,TGTGCCAGCAGACCTGGAGTAAATGAGCAGTTCTTC,CASRPGVNEQFF
TRBD1,TRBJ2-5,many,TRBV30,TGTGCCTCGACCTTGACAGGGGGCCAAGAGACCCAGTACTTC,CASTLTGGQETQYF
TRBD2,TRBJ2-3,many,TRBV6-2/TRBV6-3,TGTGCCAGCAGTCACCCCTCAGCGGGATCCCAACTTACGCAGTATTTT,CASSHPSAGSQLTQYF
.,TRBJ2-3,once,TRBV5-1,TGCGCCAGCAGCTTGGAGGGGGGAGGTACGCAGTATTTT,CASSLEGGGTQYF
.,TRBJ2-7,few,TRBV20-1,TGCAGTGCTAGAGATGGGGGGCAGGGTTACGAGCAGTACTTC,CSARDGGQGYEQYF
.,TRBJ1-5,many,TRBV3-1,TGTGCCAGCAGCGATAATGACAGGCCCAATCAGCCCCAGCATTTT,CASSDNDRPNQPQHF
TRBD1,TRBJ1-6,medium-sized,TRBV6-5,TGTGCCAGCAGTAATACAGGGGTACTTAATTCACCCCTCCACTTT,CASSNTGVLNSPLHF
TRBD1,TRBJ2-7,few,TRBV5-1,TGCGCCAGCAGCTTGGAGGGACAGGGGAAATTCTACGAGCAGTACTTC,CASSLEGQGKFYEQYF
.,TRBJ1-1,.,TRBV5-1,TGCGCCAGCAGCCGAGACAGCCCGAACACTGAAGCTTTCTTT,CASSRDSPNTEAFF
.,TRBJ1-1,many,TRBV20-1,TGCAGTGCTAGGTCAGGGTACACTGAAGCTTTCTTT,CSARSGYTEAFF
.,TRBJ2-2,many,TRBV28,TGTGCCAGCAGGGGCACAGGGAACACCGGGGAGCTGTTTTTT,CASRGTGNTGELFF
.,TRBJ2-1,.,TRBV4-2,TGTGCCAGCAGCCAAGTTCTGGGGGGTGAGGGGGCCGGAGGGAATGAGCAGTTCTTC,CASSQVLGGEGAGGNEQFF
.,TRBJ2-3,.,TRBV7-9,TGTGCCAGCAGCTTTAGGACTCAAGATACGCAGTATTTT,CASSFRTQDTQYF
.,TRBJ2-5,.,TRBV20-1,TGCAGTGCTAGAGACCCGTCGGGCAGCCAAGAGACCCAGTACTTC,CSARDPSGSQETQYF
TRBD2,TRBJ2-7,many,TRBV20-1,TGCAGTGCTCTGGCCGGGACTAGCGGGAACGAGCAGTACTTC,CSALAGTSGNEQYF
TRBD2,TRBJ2-7,few,TRBV18,TGTGCCAGCTCACCCGGGACTAGTTTGTACGAGCAGTACTTC,CASSPGTSLYEQYF
.,TRBJ1-5,few,TRBV6-2/TRBV6-3,TGTGCCGCAAAGTATCAGCCCCAGCATTTT,CAAKYQPQHF
TRBD2,TRBJ2-7,.,TRBV14,TGTGCCAGCAGCCAATTAGCGGGAGTCGGAAGCGAGCAGTACTTC,CASSQLAGVGSEQYF